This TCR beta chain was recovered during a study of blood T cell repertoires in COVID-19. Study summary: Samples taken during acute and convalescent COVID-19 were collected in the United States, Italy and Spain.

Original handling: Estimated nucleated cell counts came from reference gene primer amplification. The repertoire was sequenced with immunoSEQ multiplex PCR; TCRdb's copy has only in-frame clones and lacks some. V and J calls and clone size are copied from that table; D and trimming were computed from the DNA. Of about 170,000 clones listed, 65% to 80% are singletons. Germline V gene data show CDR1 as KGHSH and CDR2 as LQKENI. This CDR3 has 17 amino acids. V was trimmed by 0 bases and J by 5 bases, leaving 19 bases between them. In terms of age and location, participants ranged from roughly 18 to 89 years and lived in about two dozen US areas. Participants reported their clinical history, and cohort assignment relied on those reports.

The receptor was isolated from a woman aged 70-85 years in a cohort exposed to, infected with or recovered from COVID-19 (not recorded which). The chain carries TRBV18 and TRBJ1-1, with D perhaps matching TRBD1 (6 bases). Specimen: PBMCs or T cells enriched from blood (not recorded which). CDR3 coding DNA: TGTGCCAGCTCACCACCTCTAGGGGGGGCTCTGGGGACTGAAGCTTTCTTT. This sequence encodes CASSPPLGGALGTEAFF.